What follows are 2 T cell receptor beta chains derived from one specimen sequenced in a study of neurological immune-mediated disorders. Using its own MiXCR run on the 5' RACE reads, TCRdb lists one record per CDR3 protein. The sample includes roughly 16,000 distinct CDR3 sequences, around 9.7% of them seen just once. The sample comprised CD8+ T cells from blood. Receptor source: a man aged 45-65 years in good health.

This clonotype was recorded many times. This chain connects TRBV28 to TRBJ1-5, with a tentative D call TRBD1 (6 bases). V gave up 3 bases and J gave up 5 bases, with 17 bases separating them. The germline CDR1 and CDR2 sequences are MDHEN and SYDVKM. The CDR3 length is 16 residues. Written as DNA, the CDR3 is TGTGCCAGCAGTTTGTCCCTCGGGGGCCCACATCAGCCCCAGCATTTT. This codes for CASSLSLGGPHQPQHF.

Many counts were recorded for this clonotype. This sequence joins TRBV5-1 and TRBJ2-2; TRBD1 is a possible D gene (5 bases). This CDR3 contains 15 residues. V shed 5 bases and J shed 0 bases, with 11 bases lying between them. From germline, CDR1 is SGHRS and CDR2 YFSETQ. CDR3 loop: CASSHLQANTGELFF. In nucleotides, the CDR3 is TGCGCCAGCAGTCATCTACAGGCGAACACCGGGGAGCTGTTTTTT.